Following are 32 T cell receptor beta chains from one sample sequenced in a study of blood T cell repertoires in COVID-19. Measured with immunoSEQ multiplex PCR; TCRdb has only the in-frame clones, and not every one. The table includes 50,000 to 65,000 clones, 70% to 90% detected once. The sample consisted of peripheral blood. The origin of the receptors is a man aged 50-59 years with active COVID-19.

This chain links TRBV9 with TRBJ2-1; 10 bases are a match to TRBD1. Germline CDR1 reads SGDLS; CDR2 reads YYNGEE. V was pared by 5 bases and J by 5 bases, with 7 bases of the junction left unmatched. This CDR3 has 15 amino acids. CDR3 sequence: CASRPAGQGNNEQFF. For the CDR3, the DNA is TGTGCCAGCAGGCCAGCGGGACAGGGGAACAATGAGCAGTTCTTC.

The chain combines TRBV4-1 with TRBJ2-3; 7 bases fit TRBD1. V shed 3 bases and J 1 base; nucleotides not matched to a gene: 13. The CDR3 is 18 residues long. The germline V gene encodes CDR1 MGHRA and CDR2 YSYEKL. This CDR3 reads CASSHPSGRGKGTDTQYF. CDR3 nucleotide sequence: TGCGCCAGCAGCCATCCGAGCGGCAGGGGGAAGGGCACAGATACGCAGTATTTT.

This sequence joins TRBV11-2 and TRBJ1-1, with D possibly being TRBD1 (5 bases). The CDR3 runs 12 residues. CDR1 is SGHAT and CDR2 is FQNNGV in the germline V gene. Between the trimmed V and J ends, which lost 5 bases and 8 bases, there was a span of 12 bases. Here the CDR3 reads CASSRDRIEAFF. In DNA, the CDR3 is TGTGCCAGCAGCCGCGACAGAATCGAAGCTTTCTTT.

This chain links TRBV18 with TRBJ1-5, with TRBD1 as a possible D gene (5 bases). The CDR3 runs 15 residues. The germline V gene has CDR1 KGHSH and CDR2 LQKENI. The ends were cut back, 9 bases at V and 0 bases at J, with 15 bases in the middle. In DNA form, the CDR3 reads TGTGCCAGTTCCACAGGAAGCTATAGCAATCAGCCCCAGCATTTT. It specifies CASSTGSYSNQPQHF.

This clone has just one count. The CDR3 sequence: CASSLGLAGANTQYF. The CDR3 coding sequence is TGTGCCAGCAGCTTAGGACTAGCGGGGGCAAATACGCAGTATTTT. The chain employs TRBV7-2 and TRBJ2-3; 12 nucleotides agree with TRBD2. This CDR3 has 15 residues. Germline trimming cut 1 base from V and 7 bases from J; bases unmatched to any gene: 3. The germline gives CDR1 SGHTA, CDR2 FQGNSA.

This chain's CDR3 is CASSPPWPGELFF. As DNA, the CDR3 is TGTGCCAGCAGCCCCCCTTGGCCCGGGGAGCTGTTTTTT. This chain uses TRBV11-2 with TRBJ2-2; D is ambiguous. Trimming shortened V by 5 bases and J by 6 bases, and 10 bases separated the two germline ends. This CDR3 has 13 residues. Germline V gene sequence: CDR1 SGHAT, CDR2 FQNNGV.

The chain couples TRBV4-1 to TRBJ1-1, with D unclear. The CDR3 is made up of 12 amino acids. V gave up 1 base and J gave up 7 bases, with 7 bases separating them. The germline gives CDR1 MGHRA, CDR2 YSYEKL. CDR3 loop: CASSQGRGEAFF. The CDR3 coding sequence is TGCGCCAGCAGCCAAGGTCGGGGTGAAGCTTTCTTT.

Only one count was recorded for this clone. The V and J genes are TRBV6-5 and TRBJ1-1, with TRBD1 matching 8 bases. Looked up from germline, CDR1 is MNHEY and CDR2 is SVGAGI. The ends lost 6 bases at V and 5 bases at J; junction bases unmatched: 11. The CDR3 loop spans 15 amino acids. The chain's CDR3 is CASSSLTGGRTEAFF. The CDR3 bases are TGTGCCAGCAGCTCCCTTACAGGGGGTAGAACTGAAGCTTTCTTT.

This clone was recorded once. CDR3 region: CASRGGAAYEQYF. DNA for the CDR3: TGTGCCAGCAGGGGGGGGGCCGCCTACGAGCAGTACTTC. The rearrangement uses TRBV7-9 and TRBJ2-7, with D perhaps TRBD2 (7 bases). CDR3 length: 13 residues. V lost 6 bases and J lost 2, with 11 bases in between. CDR1 and CDR2 from the germline V gene are SEHNR and FQNEAQ (reference sequence).

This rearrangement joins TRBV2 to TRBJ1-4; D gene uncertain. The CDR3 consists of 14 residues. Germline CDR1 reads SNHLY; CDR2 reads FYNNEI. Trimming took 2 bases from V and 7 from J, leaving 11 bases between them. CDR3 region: CASSEWWQAEKLFF. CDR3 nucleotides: TGTGCCAGCAGTGAATGGTGGCAGGCTGAAAAACTGTTTTTT.

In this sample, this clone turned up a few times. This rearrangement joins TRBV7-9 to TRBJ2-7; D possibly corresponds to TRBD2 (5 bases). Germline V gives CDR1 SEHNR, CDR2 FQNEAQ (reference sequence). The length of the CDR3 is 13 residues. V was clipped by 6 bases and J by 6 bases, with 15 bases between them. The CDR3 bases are TGTGCCAGCAGGGCGGACGGACTTTTCGAGCAGTACTTC. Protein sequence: CASRADGLFEQYF.

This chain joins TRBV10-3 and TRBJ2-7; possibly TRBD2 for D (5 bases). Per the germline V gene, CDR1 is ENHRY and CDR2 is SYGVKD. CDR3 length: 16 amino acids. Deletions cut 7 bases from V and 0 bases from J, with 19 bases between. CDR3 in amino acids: CAITPRELADSYEQYF. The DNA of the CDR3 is TGTGCCATCACCCCGAGGGAGCTAGCAGACTCCTACGAGCAGTACTTC.

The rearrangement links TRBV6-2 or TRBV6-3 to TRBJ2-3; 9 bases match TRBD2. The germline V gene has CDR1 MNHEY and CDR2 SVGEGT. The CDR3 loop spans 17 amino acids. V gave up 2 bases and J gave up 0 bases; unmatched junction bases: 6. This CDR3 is CASSYRIAGVSTDTQYF. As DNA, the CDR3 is TGTGCCAGCAGTTACCGAATAGCGGGGGTGAGCACAGATACGCAGTATTTT.

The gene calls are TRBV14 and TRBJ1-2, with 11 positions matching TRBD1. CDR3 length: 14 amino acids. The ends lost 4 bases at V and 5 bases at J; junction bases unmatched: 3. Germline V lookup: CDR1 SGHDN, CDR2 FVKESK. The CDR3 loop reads CASSPRDRGYGYTF. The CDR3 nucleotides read TGTGCCAGCAGCCCCCGGGACAGGGGGTATGGCTACACCTTC.

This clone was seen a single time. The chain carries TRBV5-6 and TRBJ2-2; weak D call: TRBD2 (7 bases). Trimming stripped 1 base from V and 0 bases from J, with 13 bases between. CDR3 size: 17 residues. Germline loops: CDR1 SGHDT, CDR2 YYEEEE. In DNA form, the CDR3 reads TGTGCCAGCAGCTTGCTCGCCGGGGGGCCGAACACCGGGGAGCTGTTTTTT. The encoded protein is CASSLLAGGPNTGELFF.

This chain's CDR3 is CASRHGTSHNSPLHF. The CDR3 DNA sequence: TGTGCCAGCAGACACGGGACATCCCACAATTCACCCCTCCACTTT. The J gene is TRBJ1-6, the V gene TRBV5-5; tentatively, D is TRBD1 (6 bases). With 5 bases removed from V and 7 bases from J, the gap between germline ends came to 16 bases. CDR1 is SGHKS and CDR2 is YYEKEE in the germline V gene (reference sequence). The CDR3 sequence is 15 residues long.

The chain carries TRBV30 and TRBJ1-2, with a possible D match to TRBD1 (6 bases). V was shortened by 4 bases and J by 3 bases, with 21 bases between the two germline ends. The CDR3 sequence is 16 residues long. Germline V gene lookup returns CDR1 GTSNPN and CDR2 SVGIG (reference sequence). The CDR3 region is CAWNTVRQGRDYGYTF. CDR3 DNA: TGTGCCTGGAACACTGTGCGGCAGGGGCGAGACTATGGCTACACCTTC.

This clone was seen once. The CDR3 sequence is CASSIDRGGSDTQYF. CDR3 coding DNA: TGTGCCAGTAGTATCGACAGGGGGGGGTCGGATACGCAGTATTTT. The chain combines TRBV19 with TRBJ2-3; TRBD1 matches 9 bases. The CDR3 extends over 15 amino acids. The germline V gene encodes CDR1 LNHDA and CDR2 SQIVND (reference sequence). Losses at the gene ends were 3 bases for V and 6 bases for J; bases not matched to a gene: 7.

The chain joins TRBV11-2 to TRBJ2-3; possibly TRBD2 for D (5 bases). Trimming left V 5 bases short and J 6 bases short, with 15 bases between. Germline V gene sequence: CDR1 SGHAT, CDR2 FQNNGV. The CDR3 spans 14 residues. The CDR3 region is CASSPRGLWDTQYF. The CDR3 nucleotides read TGTGCCAGCAGCCCTCGGGGTTTGTGGGATACGCAGTATTTT. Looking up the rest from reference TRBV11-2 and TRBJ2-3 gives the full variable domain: EAGVAQSPRYKIIEKRQSVAFWCNPISGHATLYWYQQILGQGPKLLIQFQNNGVVDDSQLPKDRFSAERLKGVDSTLKIQPAKLEDSAVYLCASSPRGLWDTQYFGPGTRLTVL.

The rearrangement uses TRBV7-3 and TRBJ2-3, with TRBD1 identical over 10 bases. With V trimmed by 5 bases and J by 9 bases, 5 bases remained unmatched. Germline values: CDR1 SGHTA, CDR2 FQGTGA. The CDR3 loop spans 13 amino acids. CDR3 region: CASSAPGQGTQYF. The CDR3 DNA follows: TGTGCCAGCAGCGCCCCGGGACAGGGGACGCAGTATTTT.

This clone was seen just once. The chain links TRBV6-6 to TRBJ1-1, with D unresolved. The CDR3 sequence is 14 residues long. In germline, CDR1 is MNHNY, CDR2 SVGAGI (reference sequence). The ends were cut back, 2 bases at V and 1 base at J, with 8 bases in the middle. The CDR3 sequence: CASSYAEENTEAFF. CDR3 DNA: TGTGCCAGCAGTTACGCAGAGGAGAACACTGAAGCTTTCTTT.

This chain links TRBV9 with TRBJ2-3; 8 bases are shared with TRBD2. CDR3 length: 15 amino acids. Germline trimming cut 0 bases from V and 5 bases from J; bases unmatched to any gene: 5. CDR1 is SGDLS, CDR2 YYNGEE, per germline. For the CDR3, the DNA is TGTGCCAGCAGCGTAGCGGGGGGGGCCTTAGATACGCAGTATTTT. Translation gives CASSVAGGALDTQYF.

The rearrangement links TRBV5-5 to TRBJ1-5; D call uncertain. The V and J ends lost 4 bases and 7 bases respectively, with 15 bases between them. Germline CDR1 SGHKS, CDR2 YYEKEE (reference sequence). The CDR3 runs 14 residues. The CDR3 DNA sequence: TGTGCCAGCAGCCCGACCGGAGGCCGCCAGCCCCAGCATTTT. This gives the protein CASSPTGGRQPQHF. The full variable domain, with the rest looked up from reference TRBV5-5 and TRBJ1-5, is DAGVTQSPTHLIKTRGQQVTLRCSPISGHKSVSWYQQVLGQGPQFIFQYYEKEERGRGNFPDRFSARQFPNYSSELNVNALLLGDSALYLCASSPTGGRQPQHFGDGTRLSIL.

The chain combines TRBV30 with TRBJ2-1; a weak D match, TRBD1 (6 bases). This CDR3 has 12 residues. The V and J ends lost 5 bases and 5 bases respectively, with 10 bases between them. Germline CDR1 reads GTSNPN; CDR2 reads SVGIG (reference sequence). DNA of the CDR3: TGTGCCTGGGCAGGGGATAACAATGAGCAGTTCTTC. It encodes CAWAGDNNEQFF. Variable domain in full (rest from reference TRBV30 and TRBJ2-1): SQTIHQWPATLVQPVGSPLSLECTVEGTSNPNLYWYRQAAGRGLQLLFYSVGIGQISSEVPQNLSASRPQDRQFILSSKKLLLSDSGFYLCAWAGDNNEQFFGPGTRLTVL.

CDR3 sequence: CASSLTEIVQGAEAFF. The DNA for the CDR3 is TGTGCCAGCAGCTTGACCGAAATAGTACAGGGCGCTGAAGCTTTCTTT. The chain uses TRBV7-9 and TRBJ1-1, with D perhaps matching TRBD1 (6 bases). Trimming removed 3 bases at V and 6 bases at J, with 20 bases between. CDR3 length equals 16 residues. From germline, CDR1 is SEHNR and CDR2 FQNEAQ (reference sequence).

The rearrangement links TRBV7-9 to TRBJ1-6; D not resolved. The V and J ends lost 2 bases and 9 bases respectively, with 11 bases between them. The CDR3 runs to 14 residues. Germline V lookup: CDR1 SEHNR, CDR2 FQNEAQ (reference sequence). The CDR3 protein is CASSLNVAGSPLHF. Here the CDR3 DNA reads TGTGCCAGCAGCTTAAACGTGGCTGGTTCACCCCTCCACTTT.

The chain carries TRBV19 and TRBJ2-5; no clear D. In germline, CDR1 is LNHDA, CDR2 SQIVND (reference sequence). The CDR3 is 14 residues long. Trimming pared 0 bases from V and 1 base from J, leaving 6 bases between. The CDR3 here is CASSIEAGQETQYF. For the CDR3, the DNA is TGTGCCAGTAGTATAGAGGCAGGCCAAGAGACCCAGTACTTC. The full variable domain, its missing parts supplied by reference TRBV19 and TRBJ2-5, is DGGITQSPKYLFRKEGQNVTLSCEQNLNHDAMYWYRQDPGQGLRLIYYSQIVNDFQKGDIAEGYSVSREKKESFPLTVTSAQKNPTAFYLCASSIEAGQETQYFGPGTRLLVL.

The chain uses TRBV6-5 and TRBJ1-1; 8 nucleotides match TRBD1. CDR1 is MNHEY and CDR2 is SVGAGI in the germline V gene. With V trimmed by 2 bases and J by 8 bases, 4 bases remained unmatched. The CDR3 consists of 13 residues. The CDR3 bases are TGTGCCAGCAGTTACCCGGGACAGGCCGAAGCTTTCTTT. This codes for CASSYPGQAEAFF.

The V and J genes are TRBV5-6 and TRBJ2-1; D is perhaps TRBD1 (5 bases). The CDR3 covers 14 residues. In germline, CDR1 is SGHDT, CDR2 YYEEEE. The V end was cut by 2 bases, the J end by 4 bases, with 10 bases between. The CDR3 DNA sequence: TGTGCCAGCAGCTTTCAGGGCCCATACAATGAGCAGTTCTTC. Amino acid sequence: CASSFQGPYNEQFF.

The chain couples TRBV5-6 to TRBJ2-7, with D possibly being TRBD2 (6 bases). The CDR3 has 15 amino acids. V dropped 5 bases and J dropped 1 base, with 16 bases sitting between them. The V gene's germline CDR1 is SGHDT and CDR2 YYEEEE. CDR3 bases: TGTGCCAGCAGTTATAAGCCAGGGACTTCCTACGAGCAGTACTTC. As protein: CASSYKPGTSYEQYF.

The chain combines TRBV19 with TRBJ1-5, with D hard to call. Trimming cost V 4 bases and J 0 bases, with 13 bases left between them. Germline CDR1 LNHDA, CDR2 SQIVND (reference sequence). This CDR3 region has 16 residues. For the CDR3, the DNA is TGTGCCAGTAGTAGGATCGGAGGAAATAGCAATCAGCCCCAGCATTTT. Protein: CASSRIGGNSNQPQHF.

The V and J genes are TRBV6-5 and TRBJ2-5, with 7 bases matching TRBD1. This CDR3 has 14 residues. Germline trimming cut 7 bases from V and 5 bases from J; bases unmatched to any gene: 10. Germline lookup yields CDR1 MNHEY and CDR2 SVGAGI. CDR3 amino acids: CASIPRTGYETQYF. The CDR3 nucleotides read TGTGCCAGCATCCCCCGGACAGGTTACGAGACCCAGTACTTC.